The 7 T cell receptor beta chains below were found in one sample sequenced in a study of Graves' ophthalmopathy and Graves' hyperthyroidism. Amplification of the TCR beta CDR3 regions used RNA transcripts (as template). The first round was an RT-PCR with HTBI primers, and the second round was a multiplex PCR. One entry per CDR3 protein results from TCRdb running MiXCR on the multiplex PCR reads. The sample includes 650,000 to 900,000 distinct CDR3 sequences, roughly two fifths of them seen just once. The sequenced sample was peripheral blood. The receptors originated from an adult man with Graves' ophthalmopathy.

The sample holds many counts of this clonotype. This chain joins TRBV20-1 and TRBJ2-7, with D tentatively TRBD1 or TRBD2 (5 bases each). The V gene lost 6 bases and the J gene lost 3 bases, with 15 bases spanning the gap. The CDR3 loop spans 13 amino acids. Germline CDR1 reads DFQATT; CDR2 reads SNEGSKA (reference sequence). The CDR3 bases are TGCAGTGCAACCGGGACCAGGTTCTACGAGCAGTACTTC. It yields the protein CSATGTRFYEQYF.

In the case of this clonotype: One junction end does not reproduce the germline sequence, and a read error may be involved. This sequence joins TRBV14 and TRBJ2-7; D is undetermined. Germline CDR1 is SGHDN and CDR2 is FVKESK. CDR3 length: 13 residues. CDR3 region: CTSSQFKGFEQYF. CDR3 DNA: TGTACCAGCAGCCAATTTAAGGGTTTCGAGCAGTACTTC.

This clonotype was picked up many times. This chain connects TRBV24-1 to TRBJ1-2, with D tentatively TRBD1 (6 bases). The CDR3 runs 16 residues. Germline V CDR1 and CDR2: KGHDR, SFDVKD. The V and J ends lost 5 bases and 3 bases respectively, with 18 bases between them. In nucleotides, the CDR3 is TGTGCCACCAGTGGGATACCGACGGGGGCGCACTATGGCTACACCTTC. Amino acid sequence: CATSGIPTGAHYGYTF.

This clonotype was detected many times. This chain uses TRBV15 with TRBJ1-2; possibly TRBD1 for D (5 bases). The V gene's germline CDR1 is LNHNV and CDR2 YYDKDF (reference sequence). V was pared by 1 base and J by 2 bases, with 20 bases between. The CDR3 totals 18 residues. CDR3 sequence reads: CATSRVFLQGGINYGYTF. CDR3 nucleotides: TGTGCCACCAGCAGAGTTTTCTTGCAGGGTGGTATAAACTATGGCTACACCTTC.

This clonotype was counted once. The chain joins TRBV10-3 to TRBJ1-2; TRBD1 matches 7 bases. The V gene end was trimmed by 6 bases and the J gene end by 9 bases; junction bases not matched to a gene: 13. The germline gives CDR1 ENHRY, CDR2 SYGVKD. The CDR3 extends over 14 amino acids. The CDR3 loop is CAIRAAGGQISYTF. Written as DNA, the CDR3 is TGTGCCATCAGGGCTGCAGGGGGTCAAATAAGCTACACCTTC.

The chain combines TRBV29-1 with TRBJ2-7, with 9 bases identical to TRBD1. The germline V gene encodes CDR1 SQVTM and CDR2 ANQGSEA. The V segment lost 6 bases and the J segment 5 bases; nucleotides outside the gene matches: 8. This CDR3 comprises 13 residues. The CDR3 sequence is CSVMDRGGDEQYF. The DNA of the CDR3 is TGCAGCGTCATGGACAGGGGTGGGGACGAGCAGTACTTC.

The chain uses TRBV7-8 and TRBJ2-7; 8 positions match TRBD1. The CDR3 extends over 14 amino acids. The V segment lost 5 bases and the J segment 0 bases; nucleotides outside the gene matches: 3. Germline lookup yields CDR1 SGHVS and CDR2 FQNEAQ. The CDR3 region has the DNA TGTGCCAGCAGCGGGGACAGGATCTCCTACGAGCAGTACTTC. It translates to CASSGDRISYEQYF.